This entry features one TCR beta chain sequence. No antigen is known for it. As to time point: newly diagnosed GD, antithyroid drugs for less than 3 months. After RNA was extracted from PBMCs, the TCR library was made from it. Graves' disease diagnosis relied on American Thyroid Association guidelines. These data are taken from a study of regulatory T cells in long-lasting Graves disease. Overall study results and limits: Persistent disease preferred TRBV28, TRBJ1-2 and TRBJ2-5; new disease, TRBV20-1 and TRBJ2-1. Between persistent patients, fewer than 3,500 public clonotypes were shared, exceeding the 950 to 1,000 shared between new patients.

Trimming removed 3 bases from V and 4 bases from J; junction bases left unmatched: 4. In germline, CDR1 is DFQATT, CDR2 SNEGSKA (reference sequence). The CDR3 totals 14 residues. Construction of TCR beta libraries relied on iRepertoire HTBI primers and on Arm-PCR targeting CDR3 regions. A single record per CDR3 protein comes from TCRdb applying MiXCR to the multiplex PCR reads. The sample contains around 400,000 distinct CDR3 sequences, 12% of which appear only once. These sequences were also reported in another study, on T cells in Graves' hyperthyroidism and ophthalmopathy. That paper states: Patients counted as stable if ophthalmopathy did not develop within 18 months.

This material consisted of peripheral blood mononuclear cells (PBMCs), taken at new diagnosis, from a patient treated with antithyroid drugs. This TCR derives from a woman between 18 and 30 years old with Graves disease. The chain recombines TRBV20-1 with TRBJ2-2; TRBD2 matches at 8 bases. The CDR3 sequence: CSASYAGGTGELFF. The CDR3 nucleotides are TGCAGTGCTAGTTACGCGGGAGGCACCGGGGAGCTGTTTTTT.